This entry features one T cell receptor (beta chain) sequence. Its target is not known. The source of the sample is a study of cytomegalovirus exposure and HLA in healthy donors. General observations from the study: The availability of immune exposure information extended only to CMV serostatus.

The PCR used 60 Vbeta and 13 Jbeta primers. Profiling relied on immunoSEQ multiplex PCR, and the TCRdb table lists in-frame clones only, not all of them. The data contain around 140,000 clones, more than 70% of them singletons. Germline V CDR1 and CDR2: SQVTM, ANQGSEA. The CDR3 extends over 13 amino acids. Trimming removed 4 bases at V and 5 bases at J, with 12 bases between. The receptor was isolated from a man aged 45-60 years in good health and CMV-seronegative. The sequencing sample was made of PBMCs. The chain carries TRBV29-1 and TRBJ1-5; unclear D gene. The CDR3 protein is CSVGTGGYQPQHF. As DNA, the CDR3 is TGCAGCGTTGGAACGGGAGGGTATCAGCCCCAGCATTTT. The variable domain in full, with the rest retrieved from reference TRBV29-1 and TRBJ1-5, is SAVISQKPSRDICQRGTSLTIQCQVDSQVTMMFWYRQQPGQSLTLIATANQGSEATYESGFVIDKFPISRPNLTFSTLTVSNMSPEDSSIYLCSVGTGGYQPQHFGDGTRLSIL.